This TCR beta chain was sequenced for a study of cytomegalovirus exposure and HLA in healthy donors. Findings and caveats of the study: Most TCR sequences were uncommon, yet certain public TCRs appeared in many donors. Cytomegalovirus association was listed for approximately 150 TCR beta chains. Prior analysis indicated that the majority of TCR beta V segments exhibited productivity approximately 87% or approximately 30% of the time.

The PCR employed 60 Vbeta primers together with 13 Jbeta primers. Measured with immunoSEQ multiplex PCR; TCRdb has only the in-frame clones, and not every one. The repertoire holds around 150,000 clones, about three quarters seen once, with around 15% in the top ten. The study sampled nominally healthy donors, though unrecorded immune exposures were likely. A remark on this clone: Its antigen is not identified.

This clonotype was obtained from a human donor in good health. Sequencing was performed on PBMCs.

The CDR3 DNA follows: TGCGCCAGCAGCCTGACAGCGTTCTATGGCTACACCTTC. Its translation is CASSLTAFYGYTF. This rearrangement joins TRBV5-1 to TRBJ1-2; D is perhaps TRBD1 (5 bases). Looked up from germline, CDR1 is SGHRS and CDR2 is YFSETQ. V gave up 4 bases and J gave up 4 bases, with 11 bases separating them. The CDR3 is made up of 13 amino acids.